These 13 T cell receptor beta chains share one sample of origin, sequenced in a study of blood T cell repertoires in COVID-19. Using immunoSEQ multiplex PCR, the repertoire was profiled, and TCRdb retains in-frame clones only, with some absent. The sample yields 130,000 to 150,000 clones, around 80% seen once. Material: peripheral blood. Every receptor here comes from a man in his sixties with active or convalescent COVID-19.

The rearrangement links TRBV27 to TRBJ2-2; D is unresolved. In germline, CDR1 is MNHEY, CDR2 SMNVEV (reference sequence). Trimming left V 2 bases short and J 1 base short, with 8 bases between. This CDR3 spans 15 amino acids. The DNA for the CDR3 is TGTGCCAGCAGTTTACTAGGCGAGAACACCGGGGAGCTGTTTTTT. Translation: CASSLLGENTGELFF.

On this clone itself: The junction and the germline gene differ at one end; a read error may be behind it. The chain employs TRBV25-1 and TRBJ1-6; D might be TRBD1 (5 bases). This CDR3 is 15 amino acids long. Germline V gene lookup returns CDR1 MGHDK and CDR2 SYGVNS. As DNA, the CDR3 is TGTGCCAGCAGTGACCGACAGTCCTACAATTCACCCCTCCACTTT. Translating gives CASSDRQSYNSPLHF.

This chain joins TRBV19 and TRBJ2-7; D might be TRBD1 (5 bases). This CDR3 has 13 residues. CDR1 is LNHDA, CDR2 SQIVND, per germline (reference sequence). The V end was cut by 1 base, the J end by 6 bases, with 10 bases between. CDR3 sequence: CASSIVGASEQYF. CDR3 DNA sequence: TGTGCCAGTAGTATAGTAGGGGCCAGCGAGCAGTACTTC. The whole variable domain, filled in from reference TRBV19 and TRBJ2-7, reads DGGITQSPKYLFRKEGQNVTLSCEQNLNHDAMYWYRQDPGQGLRLIYYSQIVNDFQKGDIAEGYSVSREKKESFPLTVTSAQKNPTAFYLCASSIVGASEQYFGPGTRLTVT.

This clone is a singleton in its sample. The chain carries TRBV28 and TRBJ2-2; 13 nucleotides align to TRBD2. Unmatched junction bases numbered 7, after V lost 6 bases and J lost 6 bases. This CDR3 region has 16 residues. CDR1 and CDR2 from the germline V gene are MDHEN and SYDVKM. CDR3: CASRAPGLAGPGELFF. CDR3 nucleotide sequence: TGTGCCAGCAGAGCACCGGGACTAGCGGGACCCGGGGAGCTGTTTTTT.

The rearrangement joins TRBV7-9 to TRBJ2-2, with a tentative D call TRBD1 (6 bases). V lost 5 bases to trimming and J lost 4 bases, with 14 bases between them. Germline V gene lookup returns CDR1 SEHNR and CDR2 FQNEAQ (reference sequence). CDR3 size: 15 residues. The CDR3, as DNA: TGTGCCAGCAGCGCCGACAGGCAAGGCACCGGGGAGCTGTTTTTT. Its protein is CASSADRQGTGELFF.

The rearrangement joins TRBV6-2 or TRBV6-3 to TRBJ2-3, with TRBD1 as a possible D gene (5 bases). Trimming removed 0 bases from V and 1 base from J, with 11 bases in between. There are 16 residues in the CDR3. CDR1 is MNHEY and CDR2 is SVGEGT in the germline V gene. CDR3 region: CASSYSDRYRTDTQYF. Written as DNA, the CDR3 is TGTGCCAGCAGTTACTCCGACAGATACCGCACAGATACGCAGTATTTT.

The chain has TRBV11-3 and TRBJ2-1; 8 bases agree with TRBD1. V trimming: 5 bases; J trimming: 2 bases; junction bases outside the gene matches: 5. This CDR3 has 15 amino acids. Per germline, CDR1 SGHNT and CDR2 YENEEA. As DNA, the CDR3 is TGTGCCAGCAGCATGGACAGGGACCCCTACAATGAGCAGTTCTTC. Translation: CASSMDRDPYNEQFF. The whole variable domain, remainder taken from reference TRBV11-3 and TRBJ2-1, is EAGVVQSPRYKIIEKKQPVAFWCNPISGHNTLYWYLQNLGQGPELLIRYENEEAVDDSQLPKDRFSAERLKGVDSTLKIQPAELGDSAVYLCASSMDRDPYNEQFFGPGTRLTVL.

This chain connects TRBV4-1 to TRBJ2-3; maybe TRBD2 (5 bases). The germline gives CDR1 MGHRA, CDR2 YSYEKL. V dropped 0 bases and J dropped 0 bases, with 10 bases sitting between them. The length of the CDR3 is 16 residues. The CDR3 bases are TGCGCCAGCAGCCAAGAAGACCAGCGGAGCACAGATACGCAGTATTTT. This codes for CASSQEDQRSTDTQYF.

The gene calls are TRBV7-6 and TRBJ1-2; possible D gene TRBD1, 5 bases. This CDR3 is built from 15 residues. Trimming cost V 1 base and J 1 base, with 10 bases left between them. Germline values: CDR1 SGHVS, CDR2 FNYEAQ. The CDR3 protein is CASSLDGGGNYGYTF. As DNA, the CDR3 is TGTGCCAGCAGCTTAGATGGGGGGGGTAACTATGGCTACACCTTC.

This clone has only one observation. The chain couples TRBV6-2 or TRBV6-3 to TRBJ2-1; 9 nucleotides match TRBD1. Trimming took 4 bases from V and 7 from J; bases not matched to a gene: 8. The CDR3 is made up of 15 amino acids. The V gene's germline CDR1 is MNHEY and CDR2 SVGEGT. CDR3 in amino acids: CASSSPGTGLNEQFF. The CDR3 DNA follows: TGTGCCAGCAGTTCCCCCGGGACAGGGTTAAATGAGCAGTTCTTC.

The chain couples TRBV5-5 to TRBJ2-7; D perhaps matches TRBD1 (6 bases). Germline lookup yields CDR1 SGHKS and CDR2 YYEKEE (reference sequence). V was trimmed by 2 bases and J by 3 bases, leaving 12 bases between them. The length of the CDR3 is 14 residues. The CDR3 DNA sequence: TGTGCCAGCAGCTTCGGGACAACCAACTACGAGCAGTACTTC. As protein: CASSFGTTNYEQYF.

This rearrangement joins TRBV10-3 to TRBJ1-1, with D unresolved. The length of the CDR3 is 13 residues. Germline-derived CDR1 and CDR2 are ENHRY and SYGVKD. V lost 2 bases and J lost 2, with 6 bases in between. The CDR3 DNA follows: TGTGCCATCAGTGAGGGAGTAAACACTGAAGCTTTCTTT. It yields the protein CAISEGVNTEAFF.

The CDR3 region is CASSLLAREQFF. CDR3 sequence (DNA): TGTGCCAGCAGCCTTCTAGCGCGAGAGCAGTTCTTC. The chain has TRBV6-2 or TRBV6-3 and TRBJ2-1; weak D call: TRBD2 (6 bases). CDR3 length: 12 amino acids. Germline V gene lookup returns CDR1 MNHEY and CDR2 SVGEGT. Deletions cut 6 bases from V and 10 bases from J, with 13 bases between.